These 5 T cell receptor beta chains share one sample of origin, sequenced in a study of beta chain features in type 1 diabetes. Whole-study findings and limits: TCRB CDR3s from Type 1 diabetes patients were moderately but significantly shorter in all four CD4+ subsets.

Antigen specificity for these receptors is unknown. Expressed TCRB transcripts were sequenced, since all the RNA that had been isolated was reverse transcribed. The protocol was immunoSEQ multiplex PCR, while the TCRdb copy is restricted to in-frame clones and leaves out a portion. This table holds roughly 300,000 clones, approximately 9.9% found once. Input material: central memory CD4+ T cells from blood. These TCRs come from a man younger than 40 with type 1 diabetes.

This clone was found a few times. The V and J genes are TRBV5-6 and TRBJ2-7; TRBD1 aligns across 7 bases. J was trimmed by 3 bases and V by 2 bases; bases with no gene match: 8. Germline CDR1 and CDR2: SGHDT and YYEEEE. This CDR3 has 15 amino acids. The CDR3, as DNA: TGTGCCAGCAGCTTCCTGGGACAGTTCGACTACGAGCAGTACTTC. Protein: CASSFLGQFDYEQYF.

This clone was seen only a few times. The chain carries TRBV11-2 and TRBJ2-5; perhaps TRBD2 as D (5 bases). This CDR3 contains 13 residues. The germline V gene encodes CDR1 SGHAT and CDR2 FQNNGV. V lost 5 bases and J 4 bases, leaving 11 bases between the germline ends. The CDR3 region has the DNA TGTGCCAGCAGCCGTAGCGACCGAGAGACCCAGTACTTC. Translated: CASSRSDRETQYF.

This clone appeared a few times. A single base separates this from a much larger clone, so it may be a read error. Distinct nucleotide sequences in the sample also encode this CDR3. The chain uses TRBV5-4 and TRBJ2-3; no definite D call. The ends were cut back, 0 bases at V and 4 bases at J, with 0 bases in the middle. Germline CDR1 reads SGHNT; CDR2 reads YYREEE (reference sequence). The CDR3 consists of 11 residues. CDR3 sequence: CASSLADTQYF. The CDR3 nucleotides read TGTGCCAGCAGCTTGGCAGATACGCAGTATTTT.

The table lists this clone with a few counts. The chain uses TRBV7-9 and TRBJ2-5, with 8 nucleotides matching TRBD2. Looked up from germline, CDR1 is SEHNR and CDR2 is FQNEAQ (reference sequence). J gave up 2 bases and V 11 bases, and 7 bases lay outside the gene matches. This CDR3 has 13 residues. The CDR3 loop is CAAASGRQETQYF. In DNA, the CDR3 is TGTGCCGCCGCCAGCGGGAGACAAGAGACCCAGTACTTC.

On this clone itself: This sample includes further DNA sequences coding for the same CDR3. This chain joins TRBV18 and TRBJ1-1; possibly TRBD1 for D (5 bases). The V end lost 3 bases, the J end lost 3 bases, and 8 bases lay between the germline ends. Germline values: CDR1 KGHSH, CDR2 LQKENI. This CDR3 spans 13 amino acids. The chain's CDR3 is CASSPVGDTEAFF. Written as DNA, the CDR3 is TGTGCCAGCTCACCCGTAGGGGACACTGAAGCTTTCTTT.